This entry lists 8 T cell receptor beta chains sequenced from one sample in a study of blood T cell repertoires in COVID-19. Sequencing was performed with immunoSEQ multiplex PCR; in TCRdb, only in-frame clones are kept and a portion is missing. Of 390,000 or so clones in the sample, less than 90% were seen once. Sequencing was done on a sample of PBMCs or T cells enriched from blood (not recorded which). Receptors were obtained from a woman in her forties or fifties who had recovered from COVID-19.

The genes are TRBV30 and TRBJ2-2; 8 positions agree with TRBD2. J was trimmed by 5 bases and V by 0 bases; bases with no gene match: 5. Germline CDR1 GTSNPN, CDR2 SVGIG (reference sequence). The CDR3 spans 15 residues. The CDR3 nucleotides are TGTGCCTGGAGTGTAAGGGGACTAGATACCGGGGAGCTGTTTTTT. It encodes CAWSVRGLDTGELFF.

The chain recombines TRBV27 with TRBJ2-7; D is undetermined. Trimming removed 0 bases from V and 0 bases from J, with 9 bases in between. There are 15 residues in the CDR3. The germline CDR1 and CDR2 sequences are MNHEY and SMNVEV (reference sequence). The CDR3 reads CASSLSSRFSYEQYF. As DNA, the CDR3 is TGTGCCAGCAGTTTATCTTCCAGGTTCTCCTACGAGCAGTACTTC.

V usage is TRBV5-6 and J usage is TRBJ1-2; 8 positions match TRBD1. V shed 3 bases, J shed 0 bases, and the junction held 10 bases outside the gene matches. Germline assignment: CDR1 SGHDT and CDR2 YYEEEE. CDR3 length: 17 amino acids. The CDR3 DNA reads TGTGCCAGCAGCTCGGCAGGGGGCGAGACAGCTAACTATGGCTACACCTTC. Translating it yields CASSSAGGETANYGYTF.

The CDR3 sequence is CASSFSTANYGYTF. DNA of the CDR3: TGTGCCAGCAGCTTCTCGACAGCTAACTATGGCTACACCTTC. The V gene is TRBV7-9, the J gene TRBJ1-2, with a weak D call TRBD1 (5 bases). Germline CDR1 is SEHNR and CDR2 is FQNEAQ (reference sequence). The CDR3 length is 14 residues. V gave up 3 bases and J gave up 0 bases, with 8 bases separating them.

V and J are TRBV5-1 and TRBJ1-6, with TRBD1 identical over 9 bases. This CDR3 spans 15 amino acids. J was trimmed by 13 bases and V by 0 bases; bases with no gene match: 8. CDR1 and CDR2 from the germline V gene are SGHRS and YFSETQ. The chain's CDR3 is CASSLGGQGWSPLHF. Here the CDR3 DNA reads TGCGCCAGCAGCTTGGGGGGACAGGGCTGGAGTCCCCTCCACTTT.

The chain carries TRBV6-2 or TRBV6-3 and TRBJ1-2; no clear D gene. The germline gives CDR1 MNHEY, CDR2 SVGEGT. V dropped 2 bases and J dropped 0 bases, with 10 bases sitting between them. The CDR3 covers 15 residues. This CDR3 is CASSYSPPSNYGYTF. Written as DNA, the CDR3 is TGTGCCAGCAGTTACAGCCCGCCCTCTAACTATGGCTACACCTTC.

This clone has just a few counts. The chain combines TRBV5-8 with TRBJ1-2; 8 bases line up with TRBD1. After removal of 2 bases from V and 3 bases from J, the junction contained 9 bases not matched to a gene. This CDR3 is built from 16 residues. Germline loops: CDR1 SGHTS, CDR2 YDEGEE. CDR3 sequence reads: CASSFDLGQGDYGYTF. CDR3 sequence (DNA): TGTGCCAGCAGCTTCGACCTTGGACAGGGCGACTATGGCTACACCTTC.

This chain connects TRBV6-2 or TRBV6-3 to TRBJ2-7; 7 nucleotides match TRBD1. The CDR3 runs 17 residues. V lost 2 bases, J lost 3 bases, and 13 bases stayed unmatched. Germline assignment: CDR1 MNHEY and CDR2 SVGEGT. Here the CDR3 DNA reads TGTGCCAGCAGTTACGACCGAACAGGGGAGTATGGCTACGAGCAGTACTTC. This gives the protein CASSYDRTGEYGYEQYF.